This TCR beta chain was captured by sequencing in a study of T cells expressing NK-cell markers. Points on this clonotype: Its specificity is unknown.

Study-level findings and limits: About 1.0-7.5% of CD8+ T cells in several donors belonged to dominant NKG2C+ clonotypes.

In germline, CDR1 is MNHEY, CDR2 SVGAGI. The CDR3 has 15 amino acids. From the 5' RACE reads, TCRdb lists one entry per CDR3 protein and no DNA. The specimen's table records 350,000 to 400,000 distinct CDR3 sequences. The receptor comes from a woman in her fifties or sixties in good health. The specimen was blood T cells: a sorted CD56 or NKG2C T cell subset, CD4+ or CD8+ T cells, or bulk PBMC T cells (not recorded which). The chain links TRBV6-5 to TRBJ2-2. The chain's CDR3 is CASSFRGTNTGELFF.